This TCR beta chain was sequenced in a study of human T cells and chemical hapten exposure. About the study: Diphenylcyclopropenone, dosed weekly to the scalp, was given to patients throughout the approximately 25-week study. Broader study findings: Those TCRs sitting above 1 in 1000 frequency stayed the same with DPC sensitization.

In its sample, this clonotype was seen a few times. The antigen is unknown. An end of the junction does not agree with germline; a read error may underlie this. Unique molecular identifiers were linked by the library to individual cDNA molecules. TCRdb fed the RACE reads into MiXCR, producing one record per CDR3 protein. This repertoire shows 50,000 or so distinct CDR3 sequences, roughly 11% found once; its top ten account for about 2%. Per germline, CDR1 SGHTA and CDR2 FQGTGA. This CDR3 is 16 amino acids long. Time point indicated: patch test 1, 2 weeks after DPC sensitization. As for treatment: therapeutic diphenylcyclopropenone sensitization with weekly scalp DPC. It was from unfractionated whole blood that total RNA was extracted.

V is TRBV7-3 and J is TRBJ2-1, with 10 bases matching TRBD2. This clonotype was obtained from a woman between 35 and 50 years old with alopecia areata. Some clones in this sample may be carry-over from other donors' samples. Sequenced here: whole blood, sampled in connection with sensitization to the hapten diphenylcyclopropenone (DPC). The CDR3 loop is CASSLTSGTSYNEQFF. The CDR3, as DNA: TGTGCCAGCAGCCTAACTAGCGGGACAAGTTACAATGAGCAGTTCTTC.